This TCR beta chain emerged from a study of tissue T cells after allogeneic stem cell transplantation (dated by TCRdb to between 2021 and 2024). Context from the whole study: TCR beta repertoires were profiled across many tissues obtained from research autopsies of patients with and without GVHD, as well as in mouse models of GVHD. On the human side, the study was prospective and observational, with no blinding or randomization.

From cysteine to phenylalanine, the CDR3 is 13 amino acids long. Only the CDR3 bases that were read are kept: 36 of them, in frame from base 1. As encoded in the germline V gene (reference sequence), CDR1 is KGHPV while CDR2 is FQNQEV. V is clipped by 4 bases and J by 0 bases, and the sequence between their germline boundaries is 5 bases long. Comments on this clone: The antigen it binds to is not known. With a mouse as the source, gene names and germline sequences are drawn from the mouse. The sequence runs out 1 residue before the end of the CDR3; the remainder is reconstructed from the germline J gene.

Overall study results and their limits: The patient cohort was small and varied clinically, and sampling depth was recognized as a limitation. In both patients and mice, only a limited portion of the TCR repertoire detected in tissues was captured by blood and spleen T cells. Which tissue TCRs were alloreactive or antigen-specific was not determined in the study, and some clones might have been persisting host cells. Only a few T cell clones appeared in more than one patient, yet motif-based clustering showed tissue-specific repertoire signatures that were shared between patients. Within patients, how anatomically similar tissues were was a major factor shaping TCR repertoire composition, regardless of disease or transplant status.

Per the publication, the time point label means: mouse harvest day 14 after allogeneic transplant. Mouse grafts combined 10^7 T-cell-depleted bone marrow cells with 10^6 splenic CD5+ T cells, given via tail vein injection. GVHD in mice was modeled with a major MHC-mismatch B6 (H2b) into BALB/c (H2d) model, and tissues were profiled at day 7 or 14. Mouse tissues and retro-orbital blood were harvested on day 7 or 14 post-transplant using separate sterile tools per animal; livers were flushed beforehand. Before genomic DNA was isolated with the DNeasy Blood & Tissue Kit, mouse tissues were minced with razor blades in buffered saline. Library preparation used the immunoSEQ multiplex PCR assay. TCRbeta CDR3 sequencing was done by Adaptive Biotechnologies at survey depth, reporting CDR3 sequences, V/J genes, productive frequency and template counts. Amplification of TCR beta CDR3 regions was performed from genomic DNA rather than from RNA. Concerning the study's data processing: Jensen-Shannon divergence served to quantify pairwise repertoire overlap between tissues, with 0 meaning identical and 1 meaning complete divergence. Tissues were grouped by single-linkage agglomerative hierarchical clustering of pairwise JSD values, and the clustering results were shown as dendrograms. GLIPH2 was applied to all patient samples using simulation_depth 1000, kmer_min_depth 3, and cdr3_length_cutoff 8, and only groups with more than two unique CDR3s were retained. In a standardized tissue-overlap score, Jaccard GLIPH-group overlap across patients was extrapolated to a standard repertoire size of 1000 clones. Linear mixed-effect models, with tissue included as a fixed effect and individual included as a random effect, were used to assess associations of diversity with clinical or experimental variables. As stored in TCRdb, this immuneACCESS dataset retains in-frame rearrangements with V and J assigned. A fraction of the clones does not appear; measured against another copy, unresolved V genes explain less than half of the discrepancy, and the remainder lacks a known reason. That table is the source of V, J and clone size, and D and trimming were worked out from the DNA. The sample has 3,500 to 4,500 clones on record, about 50% of them singletons. Together, the top ten hold roughly 23% of the sample.

The sample taken for sequencing was gut tissue. The sequence links TRBV26 to TRBJ2-3, with the D gene not confidently named. The source of this sequence is a female BALB/c mouse given C57BL/6 T cells with graft-versus-host disease after an allogeneic hematopoietic cell transplant. The CDR3 protein is CASSPYSAETLYF. The sequenced CDR3 bases are TGTGCCAGCAGTCCGTATAGTGCAGAAACGCTGTAT.